This record concerns one T cell receptor beta chain sequence. The data derive from a study of shared clonotypes between healthy human individuals. Replicate sorted-subset PCRs were loaded with 150 to 200 ng DNA, approximately 31,000 T cell genomes. Generated by immunoSEQ multiplex PCR, the TCRdb table keeps only in-frame clones and is missing some. The data show about 2,500,000 clones, with more than 90% seen just once and over 0.12% held by the top ten. The germline V gene encodes CDR1 SNHLY and CDR2 FYNNEI. The CDR3 sequence is 14 residues long. With V trimmed by 7 bases and J by 2 bases, 5 bases remained unmatched.

This chain joins TRBV2 and TRBJ1-2; TRBD1 matches 9 bases. This sequence originates from a young man in good health. Input material: naive CD4+ T cells sorted from blood. The subset denotes: CD45RA+ positively selected. CDR3 in DNA: TGTGCCAGCAATACAGGGGGCGCAAACTATGGCTACACCTTC. Amino acid sequence: CASNTGGANYGYTF.